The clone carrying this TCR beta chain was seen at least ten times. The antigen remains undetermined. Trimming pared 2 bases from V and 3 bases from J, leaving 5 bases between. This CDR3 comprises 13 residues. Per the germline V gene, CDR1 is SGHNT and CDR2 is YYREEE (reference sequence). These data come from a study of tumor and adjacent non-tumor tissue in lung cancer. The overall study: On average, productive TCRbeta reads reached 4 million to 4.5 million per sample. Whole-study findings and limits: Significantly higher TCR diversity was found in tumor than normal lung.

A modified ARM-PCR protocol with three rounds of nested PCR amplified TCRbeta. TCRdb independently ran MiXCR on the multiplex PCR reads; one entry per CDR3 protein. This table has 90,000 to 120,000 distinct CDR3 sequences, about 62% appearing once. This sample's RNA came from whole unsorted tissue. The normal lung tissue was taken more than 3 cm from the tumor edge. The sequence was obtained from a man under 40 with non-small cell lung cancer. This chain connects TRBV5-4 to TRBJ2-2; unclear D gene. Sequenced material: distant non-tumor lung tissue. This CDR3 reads CASSLSDTGELFF. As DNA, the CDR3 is TGTGCCAGCAGCTTATCGGACACCGGGGAGCTGTTTTTT.